This is a list of T cell receptor beta chains from one sample in a study of blood T cell repertoires in COVID-19. Clones were read by immunoSEQ multiplex PCR, and TCRdb kept only the in-frame ones, dropping some. Here the sample spans roughly 68,000 clones, more than 75% being singletons. The specimen was PBMCs or T cells enriched from blood (not recorded which). These receptors originate from a woman aged 40 to 49 who had recovered from COVID-19. Each CDR3 is given with its conserved first and last residue. D genes are given only for firm matches. Clone size is not always given. Where it is, it says once, few, many or a class for expanded clones.

abundance: .
v_gene: TRBV5-1
j_gene: TRBJ1-1
d_gene: .
CDR3aa: CASGKGSMNTEAFF
CDR3nt: TGCGCCAGCGGTAAAGGGAGCATGAACACTGAAGCTTTCTTT

abundance: few
v_gene: TRBV7-9
j_gene: TRBJ2-7
d_gene: .
CDR3aa: CASSQDRSTYEQYF
CDR3nt: TGTGCCAGCAGCCAAGACAGGTCCACCTACGAGCAGTACTTC

abundance: .
v_gene: TRBV29-1
j_gene: TRBJ2-5
d_gene: .
CDR3aa: CSVDPGAQETQYF
CDR3nt: TGCAGCGTTGATCCAGGGGCCCAAGAGACCCAGTACTTC

abundance: .
v_gene: TRBV20-1
j_gene: TRBJ2-5
d_gene: .
CDR3aa: CSARDMETQYF
CDR3nt: TGCAGTGCTAGAGATATGGAGACCCAGTACTTC

abundance: .
v_gene: TRBV6-4
j_gene: TRBJ1-6
d_gene: .
CDR3aa: CASTERQYNSPLHF
CDR3nt: TGTGCCAGCACAGAGCGACAGTATAATTCACCCCTCCACTTT

abundance: .
v_gene: TRBV3-1/TRBV3-2
j_gene: TRBJ1-2
d_gene: .
CDR3aa: CASSQEAHPTNYGYTF
CDR3nt: TGTGCCAGCAGCCAAGAAGCCCATCCAACTAACTATGGCTACACCTTC

abundance: once
v_gene: TRBV2
j_gene: TRBJ2-1
d_gene: .
CDR3aa: CASQGYNEQFF
CDR3nt: TGTGCCAGCCAGGGGTACAATGAGCAGTTCTTC

abundance: .
v_gene: TRBV3-1/TRBV3-2
j_gene: TRBJ2-5
d_gene: TRBD2
CDR3aa: CASSQDWRGGGRREETQYF
CDR3nt: TGTGCCAGCAGCCAAGACTGGCGGGGCGGGGGGCGTCGGGAGGAGACCCAGTACTTC

abundance: few
v_gene: TRBV2
j_gene: TRBJ1-5
d_gene: TRBD1
CDR3aa: CASRGQVQPQHF
CDR3nt: TGTGCCAGCCGGGGACAGGTTCAGCCCCAGCATTTT

abundance: .
v_gene: TRBV6-5
j_gene: TRBJ2-1
d_gene: .
CDR3aa: CASSYSLLGSEFF
CDR3nt: TGTGCCAGCAGTTACTCGCTTCTAGGATCCGAGTTCTTC

abundance: .
v_gene: TRBV6-5
j_gene: TRBJ1-6
d_gene: .
CDR3aa: CASITGSSYNSPLHF
CDR3nt: TGTGCCAGCATTACAGGGAGCTCCTATAATTCACCCCTCCACTTT

abundance: once
v_gene: TRBV2
j_gene: TRBJ2-7
d_gene: TRBD2
CDR3aa: CASIKGLAGGIYEQYF
CDR3nt: TGTGCCAGCATTAAAGGACTAGCGGGGGGTATTTACGAGCAGTACTTC

abundance: .
v_gene: TRBV11-2
j_gene: TRBJ1-1
d_gene: .
CDR3aa: CASSSDRNTEAFF
CDR3nt: TGTGCCAGCAGTTCGGACAGGAACACTGAAGCTTTCTTT

abundance: .
v_gene: TRBV19
j_gene: TRBJ1-6
d_gene: TRBD1
CDR3aa: CASRDRGGSPLHF
CDR3nt: TGTGCCAGTAGGGACAGGGGAGGTTCACCCCTCCACTTT

abundance: .
v_gene: TRBV5-1
j_gene: TRBJ2-5
d_gene: .
CDR3aa: CASSEGLPDETQYF
CDR3nt: TGCGCCAGCAGCGAGGGACTGCCCGACGAGACCCAGTACTTC

abundance: .
v_gene: TRBV5-4
j_gene: TRBJ1-1
d_gene: TRBD1
CDR3aa: CASSLTGDTEAFF
CDR3nt: TGTGCCAGCAGCTTAACAGGGGACACTGAAGCTTTCTTT

abundance: once
v_gene: TRBV19
j_gene: TRBJ1-1
d_gene: TRBD1
CDR3aa: CASILDRVGTEAFF
CDR3nt: TGTGCCAGTATATTGGACAGGGTAGGCACTGAAGCTTTCTTT

abundance: .
v_gene: TRBV2
j_gene: TRBJ2-7
d_gene: TRBD1
CDR3aa: CASSKPGQGDFGEQYF
CDR3nt: TGTGCCAGCAGTAAACCGGGACAGGGGGATTTTGGGGAGCAGTACTTC

abundance: .
v_gene: TRBV2
j_gene: TRBJ1-1
d_gene: .
CDR3aa: CASNLLRGTMNTEAFF
CDR3nt: TGTGCCAGCAACCTACTCCGGGGAACGATGAACACTGAAGCTTTCTTT

abundance: .
v_gene: TRBV7-9
j_gene: TRBJ1-1
d_gene: .
CDR3aa: CASFQGHGEAFF
CDR3nt: TGTGCCAGCTTTCAGGGTCATGGTGAAGCTTTCTTT

abundance: .
v_gene: TRBV29-1
j_gene: TRBJ1-4
d_gene: TRBD1
CDR3aa: CSVEGQGATNEKLFF
CDR3nt: TGCAGCGTTGAGGGACAGGGGGCAACTAATGAAAAACTGTTTTTT

abundance: once
v_gene: TRBV9
j_gene: TRBJ1-4
d_gene: TRBD1
CDR3aa: CASSPLVRDRVVIREKLFF
CDR3nt: TGTGCCAGCAGCCCACTAGTCCGGGACAGGGTAGTTATTCGTGAAAAACTGTTTTTT

abundance: .
v_gene: TRBV10-2
j_gene: TRBJ2-7
d_gene: TRBD1
CDR3aa: CASGSTGASDEQYF
CDR3nt: TGCGCCAGCGGATCCACAGGGGCTTCGGACGAGCAGTACTTC

abundance: .
v_gene: TRBV6-5
j_gene: TRBJ2-5
d_gene: .
CDR3aa: CASSYGGETQYF
CDR3nt: TGTGCCAGCAGTTACGGCGGAGAGACCCAGTACTTC

abundance: .
v_gene: TRBV14
j_gene: TRBJ2-3
d_gene: .
CDR3aa: CASSQDVQSSTDTQYF
CDR3nt: TGTGCCAGCAGCCAAGATGTGCAGTCTAGCACAGATACGCAGTATTTT

abundance: once
v_gene: TRBV3-1/TRBV3-2
j_gene: TRBJ1-5
d_gene: .
CDR3aa: CASSQDHGAQHF
CDR3nt: TGTGCCAGCAGCCAAGATCATGGAGCCCAGCATTTT

abundance: .
v_gene: TRBV6-5
j_gene: TRBJ1-3
d_gene: .
CDR3aa: CASSPDRSSGNTIYF
CDR3nt: TGTGCCAGCAGTCCCGACAGATCCTCTGGAAACACCATATATTTT

abundance: .
v_gene: TRBV7-7
j_gene: TRBJ1-3
d_gene: TRBD1
CDR3aa: CASSPTGRGNTIYF
CDR3nt: TGTGCCAGCAGCCCGACAGGGCGGGGAAACACCATATATTTT

abundance: .
v_gene: TRBV2
j_gene: TRBJ1-6
d_gene: TRBD1
CDR3aa: CASNKGAPYNSPLHF
CDR3nt: TGTGCCAGCAACAAGGGGGCTCCCTATAATTCACCCCTCCACTTT

abundance: .
v_gene: TRBV5-6
j_gene: TRBJ1-5
d_gene: .
CDR3aa: CASSLAVQGLSGIQPQHF
CDR3nt: TGTGCCAGCAGCTTGGCCGTACAGGGTTTAAGTGGTATCCAGCCCCAGCATTTT

abundance: .
v_gene: TRBV7-9
j_gene: TRBJ1-6
d_gene: .
CDR3aa: CASSLGLAESPLHF
CDR3nt: TGTGCCAGCAGCTTAGGTTTGGCGGAATCACCCCTCCACTTT

abundance: .
v_gene: TRBV14
j_gene: TRBJ1-2
d_gene: .
CDR3aa: CASSQEKDLGARGYTF
CDR3nt: TGTGCCAGCAGCCAAGAAAAAGATCTGGGGGCGCGTGGCTACACCTTC

abundance: once
v_gene: TRBV4-1
j_gene: TRBJ1-4
d_gene: .
CDR3aa: CASSYQEADEKLFF
CDR3nt: TGCGCCAGCAGCTACCAGGAGGCCGATGAAAAACTGTTTTTT

abundance: .
v_gene: TRBV12-5
j_gene: TRBJ2-5
d_gene: TRBD1
CDR3aa: CASGLGDRVGETQYF
CDR3nt: TGTGCTAGTGGTTTGGGGGACAGGGTAGGGGAGACCCAGTACTTC

abundance: .
v_gene: TRBV19
j_gene: TRBJ1-1
d_gene: TRBD1
CDR3aa: CASSPDRGRTEAFF
CDR3nt: TGTGCCAGTAGCCCGGACAGGGGGCGGACTGAAGCTTTCTTT

abundance: .
v_gene: TRBV10-1
j_gene: TRBJ1-1
d_gene: .
CDR3aa: CASSESQNTEAFF
CDR3nt: TGCGCCAGCAGTGAGTCCCAGAACACTGAAGCTTTCTTT

abundance: .
v_gene: TRBV18
j_gene: TRBJ2-7
d_gene: TRBD2
CDR3aa: CASSPNLAGGPSYEQYF
CDR3nt: TGTGCCAGCTCACCAAATCTAGCGGGGGGGCCCTCCTACGAGCAGTACTTC

abundance: .
v_gene: TRBV7-2
j_gene: TRBJ1-2
d_gene: TRBD1
CDR3aa: CASSSDRVRGYTF
CDR3nt: TGTGCCAGCAGCTCGGACAGGGTGAGAGGCTACACCTTC

abundance: .
v_gene: TRBV11-2
j_gene: TRBJ2-3
d_gene: TRBD1
CDR3aa: CASSIWTGLSTDTQYF
CDR3nt: TGTGCCAGCAGCATCTGGACAGGCTTAAGCACAGATACGCAGTATTTT

abundance: .
v_gene: TRBV7-7
j_gene: TRBJ2-1
d_gene: .
CDR3aa: CASSLGTAGNEQFF
CDR3nt: TGTGCCAGCAGCTTAGGGACAGCTGGGAATGAGCAGTTCTTC

abundance: .
v_gene: TRBV7-9
j_gene: TRBJ2-2
d_gene: .
CDR3aa: CATSPTGELFF
CDR3nt: TGTGCCACGTCTCCCACCGGGGAGCTGTTTTTT

abundance: few
v_gene: TRBV5-1
j_gene: TRBJ2-3
d_gene: .
CDR3aa: CASSLAGGPTDTQYF
CDR3nt: TGCGCCAGCAGCTTGGCTGGGGGCCCCACAGATACGCAGTATTTT

abundance: .
v_gene: TRBV6-5
j_gene: TRBJ1-4
d_gene: .
CDR3aa: CASALRANEKLFF
CDR3nt: TGTGCCAGCGCATTGCGGGCTAATGAAAAACTGTTTTTT